These 21 T cell receptor beta chains originate from one sample sequenced in a study of blood T cell repertoires in COVID-19 (dated by TCRdb to between 2020 and 2021). Libraries came from the immunoSEQ multiplex PCR assay. TCRdb limited this immuneACCESS table to in-frame rearrangements with V and J called. A share of clones is missing; checked studies link under half to unresolved V genes, and the rest is unexplained. Here the sample has approximately 190,000 clones; almost 85% occur a single time. Clones ranked in the top ten supply roughly 5% of the sample. Sequencing was performed on peripheral blood. These receptor sequences come from a woman in her 70s with active or convalescent COVID-19.

V is TRBV6-6 and J is TRBJ1-2; D is uncertain. The CDR3 spans 13 residues. Germline lookup yields CDR1 MNHNY and CDR2 SVGAGI (reference sequence). Trimming took off 6 bases at V and 3 bases at J, with 11 bases between the two ends. The CDR3 DNA sequence: TGTGCCAGCAGCCAGAAGTCTGACTATGGCTACACCTTC. The encoded protein is CASSQKSDYGYTF.

CDR3 bases: TGTGCCAGCAGCTTTGGCCTTCCGAACACTGAAGCTTTCTTT. Its protein product is CASSFGLPNTEAFF. The V call is TRBV11-2, the J call TRBJ1-1; D gene ambiguous. V dropped 3 bases and J dropped 1 base, with 9 bases sitting between them. Per the germline V gene, CDR1 is SGHAT and CDR2 is FQNNGV. This CDR3 comprises 14 residues.

The CDR3 DNA follows: TGCGCCAGCAGCTCACAGGGGGCGTCGTCCTACAATGAGCAGTTCTTC. Amino acids: CASSSQGASSYNEQFF. The chain combines TRBV4-1 with TRBJ2-1, with 9 bases lining up with TRBD1. CDR1 and CDR2 from the germline V gene are MGHRA and YSYEKL. V trimming: 5 bases; J trimming: 1 base; junction bases outside the gene matches: 6. The CDR3 contains 16 residues.

V and J are TRBV5-1 and TRBJ2-5; TRBD2 might be the D (7 bases). Germline-derived CDR1 and CDR2 are SGHRS and YFSETQ. With 7 bases removed from V and 6 bases from J, the gap between germline ends came to 16 bases. The CDR3 runs to 13 residues. Here the CDR3 DNA reads TGCGCCAGCGGACAAGGGGGGGGGAAGACCCAGTACTTC. It specifies CASGQGGGKTQYF.

V usage is TRBV3-1 (or the pseudogene TRBV3-2) and J usage is TRBJ2-3; D perhaps matches TRBD2 (6 bases). Trimming left V 3 bases short and J 4 bases short, with 29 bases between. The CDR3 spans 20 residues. Germline CDR1 and CDR2: LGHDT and YNNKEL (reference sequence). In DNA, the CDR3 is TGTGCCAGCAGCCATCGTAGCGGTCGCCCCACCACCACGGCCCCAGATACGCAGTATTTT. Encoded protein: CASSHRSGRPTTTAPDTQYF.

This chain links TRBV2 with TRBJ2-1; TRBD2 agrees at 9 bases. CDR3 length: 15 residues. Germline V gene lookup returns CDR1 SNHLY and CDR2 FYNNEI. J gave up 1 base and V 6 bases, and 4 bases lay outside the gene matches. The CDR3, as DNA: TGTGCCAGCAGGCGAGCGGGGGGATCCTACAATGAGCAGTTCTTC. Protein sequence: CASRRAGGSYNEQFF.

The chain uses TRBV9 and TRBJ1-2; TRBD1 is a possible D gene (6 bases). V was clipped by 2 bases and J by 4 bases, with 9 bases between them. The CDR3 runs to 13 residues. Germline V gives CDR1 SGDLS, CDR2 YYNGEE. In DNA, the CDR3 is TGTGCCAGCAGCGTGGACAGCGTCTATGGCTACACCTTC. Its protein is CASSVDSVYGYTF.

V usage is TRBV28 and J usage is TRBJ2-7; 7 bases match TRBD2. CDR1 and CDR2 (germline): MDHEN, SYDVKM. Trimming at V came to 3 bases and at J to 0 bases, leaving 5 bases not matched to a gene. The CDR3 covers 15 residues. CDR3 nucleotides: TGTGCCAGCAGTTTTCTAGCGGTACCCTCCTACGAGCAGTACTTC. Residues: CASSFLAVPSYEQYF.

This clone has a single count. The gene calls are TRBV20-1 and TRBJ2-1; D remains unclear. Germline V gene data show CDR1 as DFQATT and CDR2 as SNEGSKA (reference sequence). The V end was cut by 7 bases, the J end by 7 bases, with 11 bases between. The CDR3 extends over 11 amino acids. The CDR3 DNA follows: TGCAGTGGGGCGCGTGGGAATGAGCAGTTCTTC. This sequence encodes CSGARGNEQFF.

As to this clone: This sample includes further DNA sequences coding for the same CDR3. The chain couples TRBV7-9 to TRBJ2-3, with D perhaps matching TRBD2 (6 bases). V was pared by 5 bases and J by 6 bases, with 9 bases between. The CDR3 is made up of 12 amino acids. Germline CDR1 and CDR2: SEHNR and FQNEAQ (reference sequence). The CDR3 DNA reads TGTGCCAGCAGCCCCGGAGGGGATACGCAGTATTTT. This sequence encodes CASSPGGDTQYF.

In its sample, this clone was seen a few times. This CDR3 is CASSQAGYEQYF. In DNA form, the CDR3 reads TGTGCCAGCTCGCAGGCAGGGTACGAGCAGTACTTC. The J gene is TRBJ2-7, the V gene TRBV18; tentative D call: TRBD1 (5 bases). This CDR3 has 12 amino acids. V lost 6 bases and J 4 bases, leaving 10 bases between the germline ends. From germline, CDR1 is KGHSH and CDR2 LQKENI.

This chain links TRBV2 with TRBJ2-3; 7 bases match TRBD2. The CDR3 is 17 amino acids. Losses at the gene ends were 3 bases for V and 6 bases for J; bases not matched to a gene: 15. Germline-derived CDR1 and CDR2 are SNHLY and FYNNEI. The CDR3 sequence: CASSDSGSSLLADTQYF. CDR3 bases: TGTGCCAGCAGTGATTCGGGTTCTTCACTACTAGCGGATACGCAGTATTTT.

The chain is built from TRBV30 and TRBJ2-2; 9 positions agree with TRBD2. The CDR3 contains 17 residues. Per germline, CDR1 GTSNPN and CDR2 SVGIG (reference sequence). With V trimmed by 1 base and J by 5 bases, 11 bases remained unmatched. The CDR3 loop is CAWSGGFIAGGTGELFF. CDR3 sequence (DNA): TGTGCCTGGAGTGGGGGCTTTATCGCGGGAGGGACCGGGGAGCTGTTTTTT.

This chain joins TRBV29-1 and TRBJ2-1, with 8 bases aligning to TRBD2. The CDR3 covers 15 residues. CDR1 and CDR2 from the germline V gene are SQVTM and ANQGSEA. J gave up 0 bases and V 6 bases, and 7 bases lay outside the gene matches. CDR3 nucleotides: TGCAGCGTCGTAGCGGGGATTAACTCCTACAATGAGCAGTTCTTC. Amino acid sequence: CSVVAGINSYNEQFF.

The chain employs TRBV16 and TRBJ1-2; 9 bases agree with TRBD1. Looked up from germline, CDR1 is KGHSY and CDR2 is FQNENV. The CDR3 loop spans 17 amino acids. With V trimmed by 2 bases and J by 4 bases, 11 bases remained unmatched. The CDR3 spells CASSQKFGQGTIYGYTF. CDR3 DNA: TGTGCCAGCAGCCAAAAGTTCGGACAGGGGACGATCTATGGCTACACCTTC.

V usage is TRBV9 and J usage is TRBJ2-2; 8 bases line up with TRBD2. Germline CDR1 is SGDLS and CDR2 is YYNGEE. Losses at the gene ends were 6 bases for V and 7 bases for J; bases not matched to a gene: 8. This CDR3 is built from 14 residues. CDR3 nucleotides: TGTGCCAGCACCCCCGGGGGGGGGAACGGGGAGCTGTTTTTT. As protein: CASTPGGGNGELFF.

The chain combines TRBV15 with TRBJ1-2; D is perhaps TRBD1 (5 bases). V lost 1 base to trimming and J lost 6 bases, with 18 bases between them. CDR1 is LNHNV, CDR2 YYDKDF, per germline (reference sequence). The CDR3 totals 16 residues. CDR3 DNA: TGTGCCACCAGCAGAGTACCTCAGGGTTCGGCAGATGGCTACACCTTC. This translates into CATSRVPQGSADGYTF.

This chain uses TRBV2 with TRBJ2-7; D is perhaps TRBD2 (6 bases). Germline V lookup: CDR1 SNHLY, CDR2 FYNNEI. The ends were cut back, 6 bases at V and 7 bases at J, with 16 bases in the middle. The CDR3 loop spans 13 amino acids. The CDR3 loop reads CASSKSPGGEQYF. CDR3 nucleotide sequence: TGTGCCAGCAGCAAATCCCCCGGGGGAGAGCAGTACTTC.

The chain couples TRBV5-1 to TRBJ2-3; TRBD2 is a possible D gene (5 bases). V gave up 5 bases and J gave up 9 bases, with 16 bases separating them. Germline values: CDR1 SGHRS, CDR2 YFSETQ. The CDR3 has 13 amino acids. In nucleotides, the CDR3 is TGCGCCAGCAGTACCGGCGAGGGCATCACGCAGTATTTT. Its translation is CASSTGEGITQYF.

The chain recombines TRBV5-4 with TRBJ2-7; 8 bases fit TRBD2. The ends lost 0 bases at V and 2 bases at J; junction bases unmatched: 4. The CDR3 sequence is 15 residues long. Germline values: CDR1 SGHNT, CDR2 YYREEE (reference sequence). CDR3 protein: CASSLEREPPYEQYF. In DNA, the CDR3 is TGTGCCAGCAGCTTGGAGCGGGAGCCCCCCTACGAGCAGTACTTC.

The chain couples TRBV18 to TRBJ2-2; weak D call: TRBD1 (5 bases). The CDR3 covers 18 residues. The V gene lost 0 bases and the J gene lost 1 base, with 15 bases spanning the gap. Germline V gene sequence: CDR1 KGHSH, CDR2 LQKENI. CDR3 coding DNA: TGTGCCAGCTCACCACCGATCGGCTACAGGAAGAACACCGGGGAGCTGTTTTTT. Its translation is CASSPPIGYRKNTGELFF.